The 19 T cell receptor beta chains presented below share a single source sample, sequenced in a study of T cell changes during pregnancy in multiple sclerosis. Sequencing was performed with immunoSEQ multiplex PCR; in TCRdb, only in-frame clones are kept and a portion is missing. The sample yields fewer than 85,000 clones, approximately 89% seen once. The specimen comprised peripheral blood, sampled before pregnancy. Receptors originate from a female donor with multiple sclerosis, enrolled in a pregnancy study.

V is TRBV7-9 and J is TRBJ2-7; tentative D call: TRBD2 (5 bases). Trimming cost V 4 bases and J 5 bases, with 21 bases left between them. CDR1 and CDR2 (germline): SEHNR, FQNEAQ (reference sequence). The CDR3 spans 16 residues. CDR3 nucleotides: TGTGCCAGCAGCTCACCTACGGGGAAGAGTCCCCACGAGCAGTACTTC. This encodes CASSSPTGKSPHEQYF.

DNA of the CDR3: TGTGCCAGCAGGGAGACAGCGGGTGAAAAACTGTTTTTT. It encodes CASRETAGEKLFF. This chain uses TRBV2 with TRBJ1-4, with D possibly being TRBD1 (5 bases). The CDR3 runs 13 residues. Per the germline V gene, CDR1 is SNHLY and CDR2 is FYNNEI. Between the trimmed V and J ends, which lost 6 bases and 7 bases, there was a span of 12 bases.

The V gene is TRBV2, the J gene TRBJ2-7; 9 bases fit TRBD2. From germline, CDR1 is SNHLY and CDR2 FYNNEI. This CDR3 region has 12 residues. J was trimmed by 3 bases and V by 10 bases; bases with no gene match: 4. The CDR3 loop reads CANLLAGYEQYF. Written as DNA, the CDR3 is TGTGCCAACCTACTAGCGGGCTACGAGCAGTACTTC.

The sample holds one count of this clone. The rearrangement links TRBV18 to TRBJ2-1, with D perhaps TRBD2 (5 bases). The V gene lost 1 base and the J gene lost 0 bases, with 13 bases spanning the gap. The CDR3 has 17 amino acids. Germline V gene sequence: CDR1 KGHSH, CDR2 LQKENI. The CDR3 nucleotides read TGTGCCAGCTCACCACTCGCGGGCGGTTACTCCTACAATGAGCAGTTCTTC. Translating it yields CASSPLAGGYSYNEQFF.

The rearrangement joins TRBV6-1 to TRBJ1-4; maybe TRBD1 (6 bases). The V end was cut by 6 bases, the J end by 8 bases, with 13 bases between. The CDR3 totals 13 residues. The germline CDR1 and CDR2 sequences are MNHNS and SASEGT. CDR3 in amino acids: CASSWDMEEKLFF. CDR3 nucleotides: TGTGCCAGCAGCTGGGACATGGAAGAAAAACTGTTTTTT.

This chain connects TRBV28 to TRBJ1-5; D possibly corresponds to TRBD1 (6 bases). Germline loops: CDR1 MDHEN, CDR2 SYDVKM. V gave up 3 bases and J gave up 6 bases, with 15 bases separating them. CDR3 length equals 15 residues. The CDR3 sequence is CASSFGQGIRQPQHF. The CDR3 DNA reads TGTGCCAGCAGTTTTGGGCAGGGGATTCGTCAGCCCCAGCATTTT.

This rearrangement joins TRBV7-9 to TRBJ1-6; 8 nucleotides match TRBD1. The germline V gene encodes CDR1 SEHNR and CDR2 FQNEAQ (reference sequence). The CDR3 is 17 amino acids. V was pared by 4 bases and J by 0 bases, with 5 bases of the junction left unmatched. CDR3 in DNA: TGTGCCAGCAGCTCCCGGACAGGGAGCTCCTATAATTCACCCCTCCACTTT. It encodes CASSSRTGSSYNSPLHF.

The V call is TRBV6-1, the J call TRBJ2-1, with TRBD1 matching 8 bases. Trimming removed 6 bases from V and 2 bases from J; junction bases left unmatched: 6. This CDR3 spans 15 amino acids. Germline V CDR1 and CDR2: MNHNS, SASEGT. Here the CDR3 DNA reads TGTGCCAGCAGCCAGGGACAGGTCCCCTACAATGAGCAGTTCTTC. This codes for CASSQGQVPYNEQFF.

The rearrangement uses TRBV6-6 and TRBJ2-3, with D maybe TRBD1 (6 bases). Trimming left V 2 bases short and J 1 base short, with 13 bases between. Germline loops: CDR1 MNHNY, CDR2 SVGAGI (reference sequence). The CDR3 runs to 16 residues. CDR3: CASSYSWRQGTDTQYF. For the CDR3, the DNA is TGTGCCAGCAGTTACAGTTGGAGACAGGGCACAGATACGCAGTATTTT.

The CDR3 sequence is CSASLYTQYF. The CDR3 DNA reads TGCAGTGCTAGTCTATATACGCAGTATTTT. The rearrangement links TRBV20-1 to TRBJ2-3; D remains ambiguous. V was shortened by 3 bases and J by 7 bases, with 5 bases between the two germline ends. Germline V gives CDR1 DFQATT, CDR2 SNEGSKA (reference sequence). The CDR3 length is 10 residues.

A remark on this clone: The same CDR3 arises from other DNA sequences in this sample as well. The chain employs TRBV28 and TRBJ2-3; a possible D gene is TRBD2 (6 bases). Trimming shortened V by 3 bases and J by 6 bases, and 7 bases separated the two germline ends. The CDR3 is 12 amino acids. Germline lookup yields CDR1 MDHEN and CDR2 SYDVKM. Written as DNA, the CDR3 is TGTGCCAGCAGTTTCCTAGCGGATACGCAGTATTTT. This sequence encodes CASSFLADTQYF.

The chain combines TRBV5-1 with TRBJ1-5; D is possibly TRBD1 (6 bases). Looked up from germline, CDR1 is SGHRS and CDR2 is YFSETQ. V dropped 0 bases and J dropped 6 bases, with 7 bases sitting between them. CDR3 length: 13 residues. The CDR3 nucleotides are TGCGCCAGCAGCTTGGCCAGGGGTCAGCCCCAGCATTTT. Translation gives CASSLARGQPQHF.

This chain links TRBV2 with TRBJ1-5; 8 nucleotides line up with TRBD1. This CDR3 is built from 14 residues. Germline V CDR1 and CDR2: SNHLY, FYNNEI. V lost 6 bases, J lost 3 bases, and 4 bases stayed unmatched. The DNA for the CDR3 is TGTGCCAGCAGGACAGGGGTTTACAATCAGCCCCAGCATTTT. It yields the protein CASRTGVYNQPQHF.

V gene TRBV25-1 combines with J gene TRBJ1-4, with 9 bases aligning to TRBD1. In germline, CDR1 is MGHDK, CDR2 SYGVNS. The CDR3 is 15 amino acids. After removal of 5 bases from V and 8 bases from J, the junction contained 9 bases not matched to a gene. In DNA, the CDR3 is TGTGCCAGCAGTTCTTCCAGGGGGACAGGGGAAAAACTGTTTTTT. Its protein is CASSSSRGTGEKLFF.

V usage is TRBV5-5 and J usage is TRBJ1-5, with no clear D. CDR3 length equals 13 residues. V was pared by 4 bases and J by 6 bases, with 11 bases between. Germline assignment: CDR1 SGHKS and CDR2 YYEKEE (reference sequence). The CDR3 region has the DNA TGTGCCAGCAGCCCCCGAGTCCCTCAGCCCCAGCATTTT. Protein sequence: CASSPRVPQPQHF.

The CDR3, as DNA: TGCGCCAGCAGCCAATATGTCGGGGGATCCTACGAGCAGTACTTC. Translation gives CASSQYVGGSYEQYF. This chain uses TRBV4-3 with TRBJ2-7; TRBD2 is a possible D gene (6 bases). V gave up 2 bases and J gave up 1 base, with 12 bases separating them. The CDR3 totals 15 residues. The V gene's germline CDR1 is LGHNA and CDR2 YSLEER.

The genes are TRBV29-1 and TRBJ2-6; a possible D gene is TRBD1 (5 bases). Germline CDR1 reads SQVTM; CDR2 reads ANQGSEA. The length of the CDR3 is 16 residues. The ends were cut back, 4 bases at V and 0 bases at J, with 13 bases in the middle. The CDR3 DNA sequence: TGCAGCGTTGCCTCAAGGGGTTACTCTGGGGCCAACGTCCTGACTTTC. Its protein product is CSVASRGYSGANVLTF.

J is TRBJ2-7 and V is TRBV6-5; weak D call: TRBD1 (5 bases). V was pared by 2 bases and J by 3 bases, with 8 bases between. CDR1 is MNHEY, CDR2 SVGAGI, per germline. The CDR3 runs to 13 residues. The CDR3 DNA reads TGTGCCAGCAGTTACAGGGGTGGCTACGAGCAGTACTTC. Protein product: CASSYRGGYEQYF.

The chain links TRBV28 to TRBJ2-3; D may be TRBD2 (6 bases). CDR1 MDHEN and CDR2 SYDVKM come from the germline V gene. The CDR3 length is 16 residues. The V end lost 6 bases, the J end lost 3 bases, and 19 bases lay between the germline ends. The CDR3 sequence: CASRGGTSRRTDTQYF. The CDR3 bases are TGTGCCAGCAGGGGCGGGACTTCCCGGCGGACAGATACGCAGTATTTT.